This T cell receptor beta chain was sequenced during a study of OX40 agonist ivuxolimab in advanced cancers. Study details: Ivuxolimab was administered intravenously to patients at 0.01 to 10 mg/kg every 2 weeks. General study findings and limits: In general, CD8+ T cells held more expanded clones than CD4+ did, on average.

The data were produced by immunoSEQ multiplex PCR, yet TCRdb's version contains in-frame clones alone and is incomplete. The sample contains about 40,000 clones, about 87% of which appear only once. For this clone: Antigen unknown.

This sequence was found in an adult with an advanced solid tumor such as melanoma, head and neck, liver or kidney cancer. Here the sequenced sample was CD4+ or CD8+ T cells sorted from blood, taken in a trial of the OX40 agonist ivuxolimab.

The CDR3 region is CATSRDIGLGYGELFF. The CDR3 DNA is TGTGCCACCAGCAGAGATATAGGACTAGGTTACGGGGAGCTGTTTTTT. The chain recombines TRBV15 with TRBJ2-2; 7 bases are a match to TRBD2. Unmatched junction bases numbered 8, after V lost 0 bases and J lost 7 bases. The germline CDR1 and CDR2 sequences are LNHNV and YYDKDF (reference sequence). The CDR3 covers 16 residues.